The 12 T cell receptor beta chains below were found in one sample sequenced in a study of technical replicates of blood from a handful of donors. The table came from immunoSEQ multiplex PCR; TCRdb's copy has only in-frame clones and leaves some out. The data hold about 100,000 clones, with just under 95% observed a single time. The specimen was T cells isolated from PBMCs. These receptors were taken from a human donor in good health.

The chain recombines TRBV9 with TRBJ2-1; perhaps TRBD2 as D (5 bases). CDR1 and CDR2 from the germline V gene are SGDLS and YYNGEE. The CDR3 totals 15 residues. V lost 0 bases and J lost 13, with 20 bases in between. CDR3 in amino acids: CASSVVERHYGGQFF. CDR3 nucleotides: TGTGCCAGCAGCGTAGTCGAGAGGCATTATGGAGGACAGTTCTTC.

The V call is TRBV7-2, the J call TRBJ1-2; TRBD1 agrees at 9 bases. The CDR3 consists of 12 residues. CDR1 and CDR2 from the germline V gene are SGHTA and FQGNSA. With 5 bases clipped from V and 9 bases from J, the junction kept 4 bases outside the gene matches. The CDR3 region has the DNA TGTGCCAGCAGCCTACAGGGGGCAAGCTACACCTTC. Its translation is CASSLQGASYTF. The complete variable domain, with remaining parts taken from reference TRBV7-2 and TRBJ1-2, reads GAGVSQSPSNKVTEKGKDVELRCDPISGHTALYWYRQSLGQGLEFLIYFQGNSAPDKSGLPSDRFSAERTGGSVSTLTIQRTQQEDSAVYLCASSLQGASYTFGSGTRLTVV.

CDR3 coding DNA: TGCAGCGTTGTAGGGGGGGCGGAAGGGGCCAACGTCCTGACTTTC. Translated, it gives CSVVGGAEGANVLTF. V is TRBV29-1 and J is TRBJ2-6; maybe TRBD2 (7 bases). This CDR3 has 15 residues. Germline loops: CDR1 SQVTM, CDR2 ANQGSEA. The germline V and J ends were trimmed by 4 bases and 4 bases, with 14 bases remaining between them.

V is TRBV4-1 and J is TRBJ2-1, with a possible D match to TRBD2 (6 bases). V was pared by 5 bases and J by 9 bases, with 14 bases between. There are 13 residues in the CDR3. Germline V gene data show CDR1 as MGHRA and CDR2 as YSYEKL. DNA of the CDR3: TGCGCCAGCAGCGAGCGCAGGGACTTTGAGCAGTTCTTC. Translation gives CASSERRDFEQFF.

V usage is TRBV9 and J usage is TRBJ1-3; a possible D gene is TRBD1 (6 bases). Per the germline V gene, CDR1 is SGDLS and CDR2 is YYNGEE. The CDR3 extends over 17 amino acids. V was cut by 0 bases and J by 0 bases, with 13 bases left in between. CDR3 sequence reads: CASSVVPGGNSGNTIYF. DNA of the CDR3: TGTGCCAGCAGCGTAGTACCGGGGGGCAACTCTGGAAACACCATATATTTT.

This chain joins TRBV7-9 and TRBJ2-3; TRBD1 agrees at 8 bases. Unmatched junction bases numbered 10, after V lost 5 bases and J lost 3 bases. This CDR3 is built from 16 residues. Germline V CDR1 and CDR2: SEHNR, FQNEAQ (reference sequence). Here the CDR3 DNA reads TGTGCCAGCAGCCCTAATAGAGACAGGGGAACAGATACGCAGTATTTT. Translation gives CASSPNRDRGTDTQYF.

The chain recombines TRBV6-5 with TRBJ2-5, with 8 bases aligning to TRBD1. There are 16 residues in the CDR3. Germline CDR1 MNHEY, CDR2 SVGAGI. V was clipped by 0 bases and J by 1 base; unmatched bases: 4. The CDR3 DNA sequence: TGTGCCAGCAGTTACTCCGCAGGGGGCGTCCAAGAGACCCAGTACTTC. Its protein product is CASSYSAGGVQETQYF.

V gene TRBV6-5 combines with J gene TRBJ1-1; no definite D call. Germline-derived CDR1 and CDR2 are MNHEY and SVGAGI. Trimming took off 6 bases at V and 1 base at J, with 9 bases between the two ends. CDR3 length equals 13 residues. CDR3 in DNA: TGTGCCAGCAGCGTACTAGGGAACACTGAAGCTTTCTTT. This codes for CASSVLGNTEAFF.

The gene calls are TRBV5-1 and TRBJ1-4, with TRBD1 matching 7 bases. The germline V gene has CDR1 SGHRS and CDR2 YFSETQ. With V trimmed by 5 bases and J by 7 bases, 8 bases remained unmatched. The CDR3 has 14 amino acids. This CDR3 is CASSTGTVGEKLFF. The CDR3 DNA is TGCGCCAGCAGTACCGGGACAGTAGGTGAAAAACTGTTTTTT.

The chain has TRBV6-5 and TRBJ1-3, with D uncertain. This CDR3 spans 16 amino acids. V was shortened by 4 bases and J by 0 bases, with 13 bases between the two germline ends. The germline CDR1 and CDR2 sequences are MNHEY and SVGAGI. In DNA form, the CDR3 reads TGTGCCAGCAGTTCTTCCCCGCCCAGCTCTGGAAACACCATATATTTT. Its translation is CASSSSPPSSGNTIYF.

The gene calls are TRBV6-1 and TRBJ2-1; TRBD2 aligns across 12 bases. Losses at the gene ends were 6 bases for V and 5 bases for J; bases not matched to a gene: 5. The length of the CDR3 is 15 residues. The germline V gene encodes CDR1 MNHNS and CDR2 SASEGT. In DNA form, the CDR3 reads TGTGCCAGCAGAAGACTAGCGGGAGTGCACAATGAGCAGTTCTTC. Amino acid sequence: CASRRLAGVHNEQFF.

This chain connects TRBV18 to TRBJ2-7; D possibly corresponds to TRBD1 (5 bases). V shed 2 bases and J shed 4 bases, with 9 bases lying between them. The CDR3 runs to 13 residues. From germline, CDR1 is KGHSH and CDR2 LQKENI. CDR3 sequence: CASSPTTVYEQYF. CDR3 coding DNA: TGTGCCAGCTCACCAACGACAGTATACGAGCAGTACTTC.